This note documents a single TCR beta chain sequence. These data come from a study of response to subunit inactivated influenza vaccine. MiXCR, run by TCRdb on the RT-PCR reads, gives a single entry per CDR3 protein. Of roughly 520,000 distinct CDR3 sequences listed, less than 30% were seen once; the top ten hold 1.9%. The germline V gene has CDR1 MDHEN and CDR2 SYDVKM. J was trimmed by 4 bases and V by 5 bases; bases with no gene match: 11. The CDR3 is 15 residues long. The sequencing here drew on CD4+ T cells sorted from PBMCs, taken roughly 5 days after vaccination. This clonotype originated in a man aged 50 to 59 who received an inactivated influenza vaccine. The genes are TRBV28 and TRBJ2-7; 7 bases map to TRBD1. CDR3 amino acids: CASSIPGGRRYEQYF. CDR3 coding DNA: TGTGCCAGCAGTATACCAGGGGGTAGAAGGTACGAGCAGTACTTC.